These 13 T cell receptor beta chains were all obtained from the same sample, sequenced in a study. Using its own MiXCR run on the RT-PCR reads, TCRdb lists one record per CDR3 protein. The data show hundreds of thousands of distinct CDR3 sequences, 12% to 15% seen once. The specimen sequenced was memory CD4+ T cells from blood. These receptors originate from a female donor in good health, serving as a healthy control.

The chain links TRBV7-2 to TRBJ1-3; TRBD1 might be the D (5 bases). V lost 1 base and J lost 0, with 10 bases in between. Per the germline V gene, CDR1 is SGHTA and CDR2 is FQGNSA. The CDR3 consists of 16 residues. CDR3 amino acids: CASSLVSGNSGNTIYF. CDR3 coding DNA: TGTGCCAGCAGCTTAGTTTCAGGGAACTCTGGAAACACCATATATTTT. Full variable domain (outside the CDR3, taken from reference TRBV7-2 and TRBJ1-3): GAGVSQSPSNKVTEKGKDVELRCDPISGHTALYWYRQSLGQGLEFLIYFQGNSAPDKSGLPSDRFSAERTGGSVSTLTIQRTQQEDSAVYLCASSLVSGNSGNTIYFGEGSWLTVV.

This rearrangement joins TRBV7-2 to TRBJ2-7; 10 bases are a match to TRBD1. Germline CDR1 is SGHTA and CDR2 is FQGNSA. V lost 4 bases and J lost 5; bases outside the gene matches: 8. CDR3 length equals 15 residues. CDR3 sequence: CASSSTTGQGNEQYF. Here the CDR3 DNA reads TGTGCCAGCAGCTCTACAACGGGACAGGGGAACGAGCAGTACTTC.

This clonotype was observed many times. The CDR3 coding sequence is TGCAGTGCTAGAGGGCAGGGGCTAACCTACGAGCAGTACTTC. Translating gives CSARGQGLTYEQYF. The V gene is TRBV20-1, the J gene TRBJ2-7, with TRBD1 as a possible D gene (6 bases). V was cut by 1 base and J by 2 bases, with 12 bases left in between. The V gene's germline CDR1 is DFQATT and CDR2 SNEGSKA (reference sequence). The CDR3 covers 14 residues.

J is TRBJ2-5 and V is TRBV20-1; D is unclear. This CDR3 spans 14 amino acids. Germline CDR1 is DFQATT and CDR2 is SNEGSKA (reference sequence). Deletions cut 1 base from V and 2 bases from J, with 11 bases between. CDR3 amino acids: CSARGEADQETQYF. In DNA form, the CDR3 reads TGCAGTGCTAGAGGAGAGGCTGATCAAGAGACCCAGTACTTC.

This clonotype was seen repeatedly, ten times or more. In DNA form, the CDR3 reads TGCAGCTTGGACAGGGGGCACTATGGCTACACCTTC. Protein sequence: CSLDRGHYGYTF. This sequence joins TRBV29-1 and TRBJ1-2; 11 bases line up with TRBD1. Germline V gene data show CDR1 as SQVTM and CDR2 as ANQGSEA. CDR3 size: 12 residues. The trim removed 8 bases at V and 3 bases at J, leaving 2 bases unmatched.

The J gene is TRBJ1-4, the V gene TRBV2; D not resolved. CDR1 and CDR2 from the germline V gene are SNHLY and FYNNEI. V was pared by 3 bases and J by 1 base, with 6 bases between. This CDR3 spans 14 amino acids. For the CDR3, the DNA is TGTGCCAGCAGTGAGCAGAGAACTAATGAAAAACTGTTTTTT. Protein product: CASSEQRTNEKLFF.

The CDR3 DNA sequence: TGTGCCAGCAGCGGCCAACTCCCGGGACAGGGAAGGAGGGGAAACACCATATATTTT. This translates into CASSGQLPGQGRRGNTIYF. This chain connects TRBV7-8 to TRBJ1-3, with TRBD1 matching over 9 bases. Germline trimming cut 5 bases from V and 4 bases from J; bases unmatched to any gene: 18. The CDR3 extends over 19 amino acids. The germline V gene encodes CDR1 SGHVS and CDR2 FQNEAQ.

This clonotype was observed a handful of times. CDR3 in amino acids: CASSQTNRIANEKLFF. The CDR3 region has the DNA TGTGCCAGCAGCCAAACAAACCGGATCGCTAATGAAAAACTGTTTTTT. The chain links TRBV5-6 to TRBJ1-4; D is unresolved. The V and J ends lost 4 bases and 3 bases respectively, with 16 bases between them. This CDR3 has 16 amino acids. CDR1 is SGHDT, CDR2 YYEEEE, per germline. The variable domain in full, with the rest retrieved from reference TRBV5-6 and TRBJ1-4, is DAGVTQSPTHLIKTRGQQVTLRCSPKSGHDTVSWYQQALGQGPQFIFQYYEEEERQRGNFPDRFSGHQFPNYSSELNVNALLLGDSALYLCASSQTNRIANEKLFFGSGTQLSVL.

This clonotype was detected only a few times. The genes are TRBV19 and TRBJ2-7; D remains ambiguous. The CDR3 totals 11 residues. V was shortened by 7 bases and J by 2 bases, with 6 bases between the two germline ends. Germline V CDR1 and CDR2: LNHDA, SQIVND (reference sequence). The CDR3 reads CASTGAYEQYF. The CDR3 coding sequence is TGTGCCAGTACTGGTGCCTACGAGCAGTACTTC. The variable domain in full, completed from reference TRBV19 and TRBJ2-7, reads DGGITQSPKYLFRKEGQNVTLSCEQNLNHDAMYWYRQDPGQGLRLIYYSQIVNDFQKGDIAEGYSVSREKKESFPLTVTSAQKNPTAFYLCASTGAYEQYFGPGTRLTVT.

This clonotype was seen a few times. This sequence joins TRBV6-2 or TRBV6-3 and TRBJ1-1, with 9 positions matching TRBD1. The V segment lost 0 bases and the J segment 7 bases; nucleotides outside the gene matches: 9. The germline V gene encodes CDR1 MNHEY and CDR2 SVGEGT. The CDR3 runs 16 residues. The CDR3 spells CASSYSNRDRVFEAFF. The CDR3 region has the DNA TGTGCCAGCAGTTACTCGAACCGGGACAGGGTTTTTGAAGCTTTCTTT.

A word on this clonotype: Just one base apart from a much larger clone, this may be a read error. The rearrangement links TRBV9 to TRBJ2-1; TRBD2 matches 10 bases. Germline trimming cut 0 bases from V and 6 bases from J; bases unmatched to any gene: 12. The V gene's germline CDR1 is SGDLS and CDR2 YYNGEE. The CDR3 contains 18 residues. CDR3: CASSVGLAGVRLCNEQFF. CDR3 DNA: TGTGCCAGCAGCGTAGGCCTAGCGGGAGTTCGGTTATGCAATGAGCAGTTCTTC.

V usage is TRBV20-1 and J usage is TRBJ1-1, with 7 bases aligning to TRBD1. The CDR3 consists of 14 residues. Germline V gene sequence: CDR1 DFQATT, CDR2 SNEGSKA (reference sequence). V trimming: 5 bases; J trimming: 5 bases; junction bases outside the gene matches: 11. The CDR3 nucleotides are TGCAGTGCTTACACGACAGGGCTGGTGACTGAAGCTTTCTTT. It translates to CSAYTTGLVTEAFF.

This clonotype was seen only once. The chain joins TRBV2 to TRBJ1-5; the D gene is possibly TRBD1 (6 bases). The CDR3 consists of 15 residues. CDR1 and CDR2 (germline): SNHLY, FYNNEI. The V and J ends lost 5 bases and 5 bases respectively, with 16 bases between them. The CDR3 sequence: CASSRGPGEYQPQHF. CDR3 coding DNA: TGTGCCAGCAGTCGGGGGCCAGGGGAGTATCAGCCCCAGCATTTT.